This T cell receptor (beta chain) appears in the sequencing data of a study of long-term antiretroviral therapy in people with HIV. Survey-level resolution applied to immunoSEQ assay v3.0. Assay: immunoSEQ multiplex PCR; the TCRdb copy retains only in-frame clones and omits some. In the table there are around 16,000 clones, about 86% of which are singletons. Every single participant having HIV got treatment inside the United States. The input for sequencing was unsorted PBMCs, taken just before starting antiretroviral therapy. The TCR originated in a man aged 40-49 years with HIV.

The CDR3 loop reads CASSISGGVYSNQPQHF. The DNA of the CDR3 is TGTGCCAGCAGCATTTCTGGAGGGGTATATAGCAATCAGCCCCAGCATTTT. This sequence joins TRBV21-1 and TRBJ1-5. TRBV21-1 is flagged as a pseudogene. CDR3 length: 17 amino acids.